This T cell receptor beta chain was identified during a study of T cells after yellow fever vaccination. Study details: Those fractions that held only low numbers of cells were prepared using the SMART-Seq v4 Ultra Low Input RNA kit. Study-wide results and caveats: Abundant bulk-population clonotypes could contaminate the FACS-sorted repertoires.

This clonotype was recorded at least ten times. Its specificity is unknown. TCRdb reprocessed the 5' RACE reads via MiXCR and lists one record per CDR3 protein. The repertoire has around 150,000 distinct CDR3 sequences, 6% to 7.5% of them found once; the top ten carry 2.5% to 3%. With 6 bases removed from V and 3 bases from J, the gap between germline ends came to 14 bases. Germline loops: CDR1 SNHLY, CDR2 FYNNEI. The CDR3 has 14 amino acids. This chain links TRBV2 with TRBJ1-1, with D possibly matching TRBD1 (5 bases). This TCR derives from a young man who received the YFV17D yellow fever vaccine. Sequences were derived from CD4+ T cells sorted from PBMCs, sampled around 5 days after the first yellow fever vaccination. The CDR3 DNA reads as TGTGCCAGCAGCAGAAACCCGGGACACACTGAAGCTTTCTTT. Its translation: CASSRNPGHTEAFF.